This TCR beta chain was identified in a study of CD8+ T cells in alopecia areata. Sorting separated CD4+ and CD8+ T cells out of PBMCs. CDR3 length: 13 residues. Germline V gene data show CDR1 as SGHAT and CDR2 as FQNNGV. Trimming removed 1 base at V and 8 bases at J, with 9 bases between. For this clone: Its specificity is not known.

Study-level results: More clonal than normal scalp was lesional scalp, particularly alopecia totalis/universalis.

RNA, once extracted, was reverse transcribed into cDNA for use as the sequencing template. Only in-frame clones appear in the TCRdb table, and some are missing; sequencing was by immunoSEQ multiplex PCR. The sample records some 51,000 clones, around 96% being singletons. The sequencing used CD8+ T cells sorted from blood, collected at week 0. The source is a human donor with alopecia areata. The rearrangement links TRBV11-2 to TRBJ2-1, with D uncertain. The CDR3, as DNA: TGTGCCAGCAGCTTAGTGACCACCCATGAGCAGTTCTTC. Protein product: CASSLVTTHEQFF.